What follows is one TCR beta chain and its context. Its antigen is unknown. The input lacks base qualities; no much larger clone sits a single base away. Separate from the approximately 670-subject first cohort, the validation cohort of roughly 130 subjects was the group to which the donors belonged. The data derive from a study of cytomegalovirus exposure and HLA in healthy donors (dated by TCRdb to the late 2010s). A note on the overall study: A later analysis indicated that the 90 to 150 validation repertoires were generated on the platform also employed for the 670 or so repertoires of the first cohort. The study combined high-throughput TCR immunosequencing, statistical association of individual TCRs with disease status, and machine learning to predict cytomegalovirus infection status. In addition to the first cohort of 650 to 750 subjects, a separate validation cohort of about 120 different subjects was used. The aim of the study was to test whether cataloging public T cell receptors could identify signatures of past pathogen exposure.

The library was prepared using the immunoSEQ multiplex PCR assay. In the authors' own workflow: A statistical classification framework was built for diagnosing cytomegalovirus status from the catalog of TCR beta chain sequences. This is the immuneACCESS table as TCRdb keeps it, with only in-frame sequences that have V and J called. A part of the clones is gone; compared with another copy, unresolved V genes explain less than half, and the rest is unexplained. V, J and clone size were drawn from that table, and D and trimming were deduced from the DNA. In this sample the table shows 150,000 to 200,000 clones, under 95% of which occur a single time. The ten largest make up approximately 2.9% of the sample. On the study overall, not on this receptor specifically: While some public TCRs were present in many individuals, most TCR sequences turned up only very rarely across donors. The authors suggested that the approach could potentially be generalized to other disease states and immunological phenotypes. In a later analysis, TCRs clustered in the first cohort were found to also tend to co-occur in the 120 or so validation repertoires, with 85% to 95% of cluster scores above 0. The classifier was reported to diagnose cytomegalovirus status with high specificity and sensitivity in both the original and validation cohorts. In the study, some 180 TCR beta chains were listed as associated with cytomegalovirus. A later analysis lacked HLA typing for the validation cohort, so it scored co-occurrence in that cohort across all 110 or so repertoires. Three of the identified cytomegalovirus-associated TCR beta chains were confirmed in vitro to be specific for cytomegalovirus antigens.

The TCR comes from a woman under 30 in good health and CMV-seropositive. Material for sequencing was PBMCs.

The base sequence is TGTGCCAGCAGCTGGGCCGGACAGACGCAAGAGACCCAGTACTTC. This is translated as CASSWAGQTQETQYF. Recombination linked TRBV5-6 to TRBJ2-5; a tentative D match to TRBD1 spans 6 bases. V loses 3 bases of germline sequence and J loses 2 bases, and the interval between the two ends is 14 bases. For CDR1 and CDR2, the germline V gene lists SGHDT and YYEEEE. The CDR3 runs 15 residues from the cysteine to the phenylalanine. The CDR3 DNA has 45 bases and is translated from base 1.